The 3 T cell receptor beta chains below come from one sample, sequenced in a study of blood T cell repertoires in COVID-19. Measured with immunoSEQ multiplex PCR; TCRdb has only the in-frame clones, and not every one. The profile covers about 150,000 clones, with over 75% appearing a single time and around 16% taken by the ten largest. Specimen: peripheral blood. The source is a woman between 40 and 50 years old with acute or convalescent COVID-19.

V usage is TRBV14 and J usage is TRBJ1-3; the D gene is possibly TRBD1 (5 bases). The germline V and J ends were trimmed by 1 base and 0 bases, with 7 bases remaining between them. The CDR3 has 15 amino acids. Germline CDR1 is SGHDN and CDR2 is FVKESK. CDR3 DNA sequence: TGTGCCAGCAGCCAAGGGACATACTCTGGAAACACCATATATTTT. Residues: CASSQGTYSGNTIYF.

This clone was seen a single time. CDR3 protein: CASSLDPQGSVYEQYF. In DNA, the CDR3 is TGTGCCAGCAGCTTAGATCCTCAGGGAAGCGTCTACGAGCAGTACTTC. This rearrangement joins TRBV11-2 to TRBJ2-7; the D gene is possibly TRBD1 (5 bases). The germline V gene has CDR1 SGHAT and CDR2 FQNNGV. Trimming stripped 0 bases from V and 3 bases from J, with 15 bases between. There are 16 residues in the CDR3. Looking up the rest from reference TRBV11-2 and TRBJ2-7 gives the full variable domain: EAGVAQSPRYKIIEKRQSVAFWCNPISGHATLYWYQQILGQGPKLLIQFQNNGVVDDSQLPKDRFSAERLKGVDSTLKIQPAKLEDSAVYLCASSLDPQGSVYEQYFGPGTRLTVT.

This rearrangement joins TRBV12-5 to TRBJ1-4; 7 bases are a match to TRBD1. In germline, CDR1 is LGHNT, CDR2 FRNRAP. J gave up 0 bases and V 0 bases, and 7 bases lay outside the gene matches. This CDR3 spans 18 amino acids. The CDR3 nucleotides are TGTGCTAGTGGTTTGGTACTAGGGGGCACCCCAACTAATGAAAAACTGTTTTTT. It translates to CASGLVLGGTPTNEKLFF.